This T cell receptor beta chain was observed in a study of shared clonotypes between healthy human individuals. The CDR3 totals 16 residues. From germline, CDR1 is LGHNA and CDR2 YNFKEQ. Trimming took off 2 bases at V and 3 bases at J, with 15 bases between the two ends. Sequenced by immunoSEQ multiplex PCR; TCRdb stores in-frame clones only, minus some. The sample has about 2 million clones, 85% to 95% seen once. The origin of this receptor is a man younger than 30 in good health. Sequenced input: naive CD4+ T cells sorted from blood. Subset specified: CD45RA+ positively selected. The genes are TRBV4-2 and TRBJ2-3, with D possibly called TRBD1 or TRBD2 (6 bases each). For the CDR3, the DNA is TGTGCCAGCAGCCAATACGGGGGCACACTTACAGATACGCAGTATTTT. This gives the protein CASSQYGGTLTDTQYF.